One sample yielded the 18 T cell receptor beta chains listed below, sequenced in a study of cytomegalovirus exposure and HLA in healthy donors. The PCR had 60 Vbeta and 13 Jbeta primers. Profiled with immunoSEQ multiplex PCR; TCRdb holds only in-frame clones, not every one. The data show 150,000 to 200,000 clones, with roughly 70% seen just once and 1.5% held by the top ten. Material: PBMCs. Receptors were obtained from a girl aged 10 to 17 in good health and CMV-seronegative.

The genes are TRBV4-1 and TRBJ2-1; 12 nucleotides line up with TRBD2. The CDR3 runs 18 residues. Germline loops: CDR1 MGHRA, CDR2 YSYEKL. Trimming removed 0 bases from V and 9 bases from J; junction bases left unmatched: 12. CDR3 sequence reads: CASSQETSGGPLRLEQFF. CDR3 coding DNA: TGCGCCAGCAGCCAAGAAACTAGCGGGGGGCCTCTCCGTCTTGAGCAGTTCTTC.

This chain links TRBV6-1 with TRBJ1-6; TRBD1 aligns across 8 bases. The CDR3 totals 16 residues. Trimming at V came to 4 bases and at J to 9 bases, leaving 11 bases not matched to a gene. Looked up from germline, CDR1 is MNHNS and CDR2 is SASEGT. CDR3 coding DNA: TGTGCCAGCAGTGCAATAACAGGGGGTAATCGTTCACCCCTCCACTTT. This codes for CASSAITGGNRSPLHF.

The V gene is TRBV5-1, the J gene TRBJ1-1; D is unclear. CDR1 is SGHRS, CDR2 YFSETQ, per germline. V was trimmed by 5 bases and J by 1 base, leaving 6 bases between them. The length of the CDR3 is 12 residues. Here the CDR3 reads CASRTGNTEAFF. The CDR3 nucleotides are TGCGCCAGCAGGACGGGGAACACTGAAGCTTTCTTT.

The chain carries TRBV10-3 and TRBJ1-1, with TRBD1 identical over 9 bases. This CDR3 is 13 amino acids long. V dropped 10 bases and J dropped 10; count of bases not matched to a gene: 13. Germline CDR1 reads ENHRY; CDR2 reads SYGVKD. CDR3 in amino acids: CATLGQGDSGAFF. Written as DNA, the CDR3 is TGTGCCACCCTGGGACAGGGTGATTCTGGAGCTTTCTTT.

Only a few counts were recorded for this clone. The chain links TRBV11-3 to TRBJ2-7, with D possibly being TRBD2 (6 bases). Germline V gene data show CDR1 as SGHNT and CDR2 as YENEEA. This CDR3 contains 14 residues. V lost 5 bases and J 2 bases, leaving 13 bases between the germline ends. The CDR3 reads CASSERVAPYEQYF. Here the CDR3 DNA reads TGTGCCAGCAGCGAGCGGGTAGCGCCCTACGAGCAGTACTTC.

This clone was counted only a few times. V and J are TRBV5-4 and TRBJ2-7; tentative D call: TRBD1 (6 bases). The CDR3 spans 15 residues. The V end was cut by 0 bases, the J end by 0 bases, with 10 bases between. Germline CDR1 reads SGHNT; CDR2 reads YYREEE (reference sequence). The CDR3 reads CASSLGQGSSYEQYF. The CDR3 DNA sequence: TGTGCCAGCAGCTTGGGCCAGGGGAGCTCCTACGAGCAGTACTTC.

The chain joins TRBV5-6 to TRBJ2-3; TRBD2 matches at 9 bases. CDR1 SGHDT and CDR2 YYEEEE come from the germline V gene. The CDR3 extends over 12 amino acids. V was pared by 1 base and J by 10 bases, with 1 base of the junction left unmatched. CDR3 loop: CASSLLAGAQYF. The CDR3 DNA reads TGTGCCAGCAGCTTGTTAGCGGGGGCGCAGTATTTT.

This chain links TRBV4-1 with TRBJ1-4; 8 bases fit TRBD1. The length of the CDR3 is 17 residues. CDR1 and CDR2 from the germline V gene are MGHRA and YSYEKL. V was pared by 4 bases and J by 2 bases, with 9 bases of the junction left unmatched. CDR3 in DNA: TGCGCCAGCAGCCTGGACAGGGTACTGCCGACTAATGAAAAACTGTTTTTT. It translates to CASSLDRVLPTNEKLFF.

The V and J genes are TRBV9 and TRBJ2-2, with a possible D match to TRBD1 (5 bases). The CDR3 is 15 residues long. Deletions cut 2 bases from V and 1 base from J, with 9 bases between. Germline V gene data show CDR1 as SGDLS and CDR2 as YYNGEE. Here the CDR3 reads CASSVGARNTGELFF. The CDR3 DNA reads as TGTGCCAGCAGCGTTGGGGCGCGGAACACCGGGGAGCTGTTTTTT.

The chain is built from TRBV5-4 and TRBJ2-3; TRBD1 aligns across 8 bases. Trimming at V came to 7 bases and at J to 3 bases, leaving 1 base not matched to a gene. The germline V gene has CDR1 SGHNT and CDR2 YYREEE (reference sequence). This CDR3 has 12 residues. The DNA of the CDR3 is TGTGCCAGCGGACAGGGAACAGATACGCAGTATTTT. Protein product: CASGQGTDTQYF.

CDR3 residues: CASSDGDRENSPLHF. CDR3 coding DNA: TGCGCCAGCAGCGATGGGGACAGGGAAAATTCACCCCTCCACTTT. The chain employs TRBV5-1 and TRBJ1-6, with 9 bases fitting TRBD1. V was pared by 4 bases and J by 7 bases, with 6 bases of the junction left unmatched. This CDR3 comprises 15 residues. The germline V gene has CDR1 SGHRS and CDR2 YFSETQ.

The V gene is TRBV7-9, the J gene TRBJ1-2; D is unclear. Germline V CDR1 and CDR2: SEHNR, FQNEAQ (reference sequence). V was pared by 3 bases and J by 4 bases, with 9 bases between. The length of the CDR3 is 13 residues. The CDR3 DNA follows: TGTGCCAGCAGCTTGGGCAACCTCTATGGCTACACCTTC. This translates into CASSLGNLYGYTF.

The V call is TRBV5-6, the J call TRBJ1-1; D not resolved. V lost 10 bases, J lost 1 base, and 20 bases lay in between. CDR3 length equals 15 residues. In germline, CDR1 is SGHDT, CDR2 YYEEEE. CDR3: CAYSAGIHSNTEAFF. In DNA form, the CDR3 reads TGTGCCTACAGTGCCGGGATCCATTCGAACACTGAAGCTTTCTTT.

The chain couples TRBV12-5 to TRBJ2-7, with D maybe TRBD1 (6 bases). There are 12 residues in the CDR3. Germline values: CDR1 LGHNT, CDR2 FRNRAP. The ends were cut back, 2 bases at V and 5 bases at J, with 7 bases in the middle. The CDR3 sequence: CASGLSGDEQYF. The CDR3 bases are TGTGCTAGTGGTTTGTCAGGGGACGAGCAGTACTTC.

This sequence joins TRBV6-1 and TRBJ2-1, with 9 positions matching TRBD2. The CDR3 is made up of 16 amino acids. Germline V gene data show CDR1 as MNHNS and CDR2 as SASEGT. J was trimmed by 2 bases and V by 3 bases; bases with no gene match: 5. This CDR3 is CASSEWSSGTYNEQFF. The CDR3 DNA is TGTGCCAGCAGTGAGTGGTCTAGCGGGACCTACAATGAGCAGTTCTTC.

The chain carries TRBV5-1 and TRBJ1-2; no clear D gene. Trimming removed 0 bases at V and 1 base at J, with 19 bases between. Germline V gene data show CDR1 as SGHRS and CDR2 as YFSETQ. This CDR3 is built from 18 residues. The CDR3 DNA reads TGCGCCAGCAGCTTGGCTCGTCTAGCAGGTGATAGTAACTATGGCTACACCTTC. Residues: CASSLARLAGDSNYGYTF.

The CDR3 bases are TGTGCCAGCAGACGGGAGGCCGAAGCTTTCTTT. Translated: CASRREAEAFF. V usage is TRBV2 and J usage is TRBJ1-1; D is undetermined. The V gene's germline CDR1 is SNHLY and CDR2 FYNNEI. V was clipped by 6 bases and J by 8 bases, with 10 bases between them. The CDR3 has 11 residues. Variable domain in full (rest from reference TRBV2 and TRBJ1-1): EPEVTQTPSHQVTQMGQEVILRCVPISNHLYFYWYRQILGQKVEFLVSFYNNEISEKSEIFDDQFSVERPDGSNFTLKIRSTKLEDSAMYFCASRREAEAFFGQGTRLTVV.

The chain has TRBV5-1 and TRBJ2-1; 10 positions match TRBD2. This CDR3 is built from 18 residues. Germline CDR1 reads SGHRS; CDR2 reads YFSETQ. The ends lost 0 bases at V and 3 bases at J; junction bases unmatched: 9. In DNA, the CDR3 is TGCGCCAGCAGCTTGGTTGCTAGCGGGGGAAAAAACTACAATGAGCAGTTCTTC. It translates to CASSLVASGGKNYNEQFF. The full variable domain, in which reference TRBV5-1 and TRBJ2-1 provide the parts outside the CDR3, is KAGVTQTPRYLIKTRGQQVTLSCSPISGHRSVSWYQQTPGQGLQFLFEYFSETQRNKGNFPGRFSGRQFSNSRSEMNVSTLELGDSALYLCASSLVASGGKNYNEQFFGPGTRLTVL.